This T cell receptor beta chain appears in the sequencing data of a study of T-cell reconstitution after alpha-beta-depleted transplantation in children. Trimming took off 6 bases at V and 9 bases at J, with 24 bases between the two ends. There are 16 residues in the CDR3. CDR1 DFQATT and CDR2 SNEGSKA come from the germline V gene (reference sequence). The authors prepared the TCRbeta library with unique molecular identifiers. TCRdb redid the calling of the PCR reads with MiXCR, one entry per CDR3 protein. The repertoire consists of approximately 400,000 distinct CDR3 sequences, with 9.5% to 13% occurring once and the leading ten covering about 5%.

The V call is TRBV20-1, the J call TRBJ1-6; maybe TRBD1 (5 bases). The specimen was PBMCs from the stem cell graft donor, collected from the stem cell graft. The receptor's source is a human donor who donated a stem cell graft to a child with acute myeloid leukemia. The CDR3 here is CSASLPFQGGGSPLHF. CDR3 DNA: TGCAGTGCCTCATTGCCGTTTCAGGGCGGTGGTTCACCCCTCCACTTT.